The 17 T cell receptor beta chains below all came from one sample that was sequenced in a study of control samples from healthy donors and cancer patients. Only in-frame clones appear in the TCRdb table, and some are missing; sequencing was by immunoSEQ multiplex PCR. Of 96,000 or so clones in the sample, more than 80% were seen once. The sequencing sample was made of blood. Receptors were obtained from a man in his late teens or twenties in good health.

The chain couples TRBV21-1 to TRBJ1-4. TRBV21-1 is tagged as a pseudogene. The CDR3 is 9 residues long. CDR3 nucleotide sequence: TGTGCCAGCAGCAAAGTGTCTGCCTTT. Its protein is CASSKVSAF.

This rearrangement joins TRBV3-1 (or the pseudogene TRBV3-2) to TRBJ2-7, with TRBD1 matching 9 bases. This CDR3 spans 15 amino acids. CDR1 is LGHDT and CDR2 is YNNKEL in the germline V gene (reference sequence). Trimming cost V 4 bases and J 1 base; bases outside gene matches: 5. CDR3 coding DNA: TGTGCCAGCAGCCGCGGGACAGGGAAGTCCTACGAGCAGTACTTC. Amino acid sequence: CASSRGTGKSYEQYF.

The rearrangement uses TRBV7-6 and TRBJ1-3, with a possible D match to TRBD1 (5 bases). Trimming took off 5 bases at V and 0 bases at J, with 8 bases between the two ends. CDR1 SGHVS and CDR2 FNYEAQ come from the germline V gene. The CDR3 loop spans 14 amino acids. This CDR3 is CASSQTVSGNTIYF. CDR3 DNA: TGTGCCAGCAGCCAGACAGTCTCTGGAAACACCATATATTTT.

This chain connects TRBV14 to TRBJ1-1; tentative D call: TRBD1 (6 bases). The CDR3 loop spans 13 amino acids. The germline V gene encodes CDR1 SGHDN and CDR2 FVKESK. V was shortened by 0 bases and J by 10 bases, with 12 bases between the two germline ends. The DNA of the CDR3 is TGTGCCAGCAGCCAAGATCTTTTAGGGGGAGCTTTCTTT. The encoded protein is CASSQDLLGGAFF.

The CDR3 bases are TGTGCCAGCAGTTTATTAGGGAATAGGCACGAGCAGTACTTC. Translating it yields CASSLLGNRHEQYF. The gene calls are TRBV27 and TRBJ2-7, with D unclear. V shed 1 base and J shed 5 bases, with 12 bases lying between them. Germline CDR1 is MNHEY and CDR2 is SMNVEV (reference sequence). This CDR3 has 14 residues.

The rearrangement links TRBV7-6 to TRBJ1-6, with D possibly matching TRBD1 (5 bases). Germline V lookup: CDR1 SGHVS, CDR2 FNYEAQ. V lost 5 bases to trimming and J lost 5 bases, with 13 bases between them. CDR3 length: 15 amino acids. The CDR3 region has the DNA TGTGCCAGCAGCCGAAATGCAGGGAATAATTCACCCCTCCACTTT. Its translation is CASSRNAGNNSPLHF.

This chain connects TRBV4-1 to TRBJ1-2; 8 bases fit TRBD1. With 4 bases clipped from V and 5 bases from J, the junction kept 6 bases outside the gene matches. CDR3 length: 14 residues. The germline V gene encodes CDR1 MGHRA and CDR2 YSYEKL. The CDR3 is CASSPITGGYGYTF. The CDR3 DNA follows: TGCGCCAGCAGCCCCATAACAGGGGGGTATGGCTACACCTTC.

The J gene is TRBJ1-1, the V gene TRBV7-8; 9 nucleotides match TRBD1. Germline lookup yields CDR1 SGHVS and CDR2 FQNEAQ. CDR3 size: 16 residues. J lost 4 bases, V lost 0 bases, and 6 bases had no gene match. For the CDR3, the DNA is TGTGCCAGCAGCTTAGCGACGACAGGGGGGCCCACTGAAGCTTTCTTT. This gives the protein CASSLATTGGPTEAFF.

This CDR3 reads CAWSASGGNNEQFF. The CDR3 nucleotides are TGTGCCTGGAGTGCTAGCGGGGGGAACAATGAGCAGTTCTTC. The chain links TRBV30 to TRBJ2-1; 11 nucleotides align to TRBD2. CDR3 length: 14 residues. Germline CDR1 and CDR2: GTSNPN and SVGIG (reference sequence). The junction had 1 base not matched to a gene; V was cut back by 1 base and J by 5 bases.

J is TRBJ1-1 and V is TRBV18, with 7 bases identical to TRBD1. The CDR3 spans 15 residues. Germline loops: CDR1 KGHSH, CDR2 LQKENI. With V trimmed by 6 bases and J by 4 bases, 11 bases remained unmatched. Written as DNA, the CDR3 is TGTGCCAGCTCGACAGGGTACCAGGTGGCCACTGAAGCTTTCTTT. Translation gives CASSTGYQVATEAFF.

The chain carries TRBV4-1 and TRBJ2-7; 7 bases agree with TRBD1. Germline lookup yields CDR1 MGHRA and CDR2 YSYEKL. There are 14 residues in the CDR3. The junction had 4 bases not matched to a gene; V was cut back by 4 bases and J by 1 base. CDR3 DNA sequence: TGCGCCAGCAGCCCAGGGACAGAGTCCTACGAGCAGTACTTC. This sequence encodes CASSPGTESYEQYF.

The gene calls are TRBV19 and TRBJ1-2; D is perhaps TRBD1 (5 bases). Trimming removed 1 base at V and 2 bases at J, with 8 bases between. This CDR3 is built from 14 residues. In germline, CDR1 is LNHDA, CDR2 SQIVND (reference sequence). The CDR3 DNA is TGTGCCAGTAGTATAGCCAGGGAGAACTATGGCTACACCTTC. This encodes CASSIARENYGYTF.

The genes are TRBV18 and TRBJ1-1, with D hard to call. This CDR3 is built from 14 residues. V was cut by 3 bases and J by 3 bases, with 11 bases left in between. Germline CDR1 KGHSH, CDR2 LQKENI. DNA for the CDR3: TGTGCCAGCTCACCCGGAACTTTAGACACTGAAGCTTTCTTT. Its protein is CASSPGTLDTEAFF. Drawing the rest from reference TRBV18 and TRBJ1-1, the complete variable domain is NAGVMQNPRHLVRRRGQEARLRCSPMKGHSHVYWYRQLPEEGLKFMVYLQKENIIDESGMPKERFSAEFPKEGPSILRIQQVVRGDSAAYFCASSPGTLDTEAFFGQGTRLTVV.

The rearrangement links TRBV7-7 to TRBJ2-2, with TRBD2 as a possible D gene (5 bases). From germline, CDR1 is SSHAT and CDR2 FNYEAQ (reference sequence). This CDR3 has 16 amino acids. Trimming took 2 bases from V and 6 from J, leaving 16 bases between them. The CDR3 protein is CASSLSGWGKPGELFF. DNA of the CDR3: TGTGCCAGCAGCTTATCGGGATGGGGAAAACCCGGGGAGCTGTTTTTT.

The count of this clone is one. Written as DNA, the CDR3 is TGTGCCAGCAGCCTTCAGACAGGGAATGTCCTGTCATATTTT. It encodes CASSLQTGNVLSYF. The genes are TRBV16 and TRBJ2-3, with 7 bases matching TRBD1. The trim removed 4 bases at V and 15 bases at J, leaving 16 bases unmatched. The germline CDR1 and CDR2 sequences are KGHSY and FQNENV. The length of the CDR3 is 14 residues.

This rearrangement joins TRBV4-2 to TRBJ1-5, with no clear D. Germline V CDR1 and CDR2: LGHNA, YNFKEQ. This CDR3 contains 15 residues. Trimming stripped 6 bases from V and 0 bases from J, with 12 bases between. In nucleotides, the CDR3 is TGTGCCAGCAGTTGGGGAGATATTAGCAATCAGCCCCAGCATTTT. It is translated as CASSWGDISNQPQHF.

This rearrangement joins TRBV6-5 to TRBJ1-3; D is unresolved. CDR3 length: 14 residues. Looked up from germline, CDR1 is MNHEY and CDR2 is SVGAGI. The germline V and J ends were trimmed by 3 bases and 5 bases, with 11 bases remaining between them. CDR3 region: CASSYLGSRNTIYF. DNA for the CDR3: TGTGCCAGCAGTTATTTAGGGAGTAGAAACACCATATATTTT.